The clone carrying this TCR beta chain was detected a few times. The TCR beta CDR3 regions underwent amplification using RNA transcripts as the source. RT-PCR in the first round (using the HTBI primer set) targeted the TCR CDR3. From the multiplex PCR reads, TCRdb called clonotypes with MiXCR, one entry per CDR3 protein. Seen here are about 320,000 distinct CDR3 sequences, approximately 17% observed once, and the top ten hold around 34%. Absence of ophthalmopathy progression within 18 months defined stable Graves' hyperthyroidism. Those with hyperthyroidism were 18 to 65 years old, newly diagnosed, and ill for under 2 months. Cells are PBMCs isolated from approximately 9.2 ml of fresh blood. The data were obtained in a study of T cells in Graves' hyperthyroidism and ophthalmopathy. Germline V CDR1 and CDR2: SGHRS, YFSETQ. V gave up 1 base and J gave up 2 bases, with 7 bases separating them. The CDR3 length is 13 residues.

Sequencing was carried out using blood. The clonotype comes from a man aged 25 to 40 with Graves' hyperthyroidism. The genes are TRBV5-1 and TRBJ2-7; D is possibly TRBD1 (6 bases). Written as DNA, the CDR3 is TGCGCCAGCAGCTTGAACAGGGCCTACGAGCAGTACTTC. This gives the protein CASSLNRAYEQYF.